This T cell receptor (beta chain) was identified in a study of shared clonotypes between healthy human individuals. Sequenced by immunoSEQ multiplex PCR; TCRdb stores in-frame clones only, minus some. Among a few million clones, around 95% were seen once, and the ten largest hold around 0.13%. From germline, CDR1 is LNHDA and CDR2 SQIVND (reference sequence). The V end was cut by 5 bases, the J end by 11 bases, with 15 bases between. CDR3 length: 13 amino acids. The gene calls are TRBV19 and TRBJ1-4; tentative D call: TRBD1 (5 bases). The source of this sequence is a man aged 18 to 29 in good health. Sequencing input: naive CD4+ T cells sorted from blood. The subset was: CD45RA+ positively selected. CDR3 coding DNA: TGTGCCAGTAGTGATATAATGGGGGGTAAACTGTTTTTT. Translation: CASSDIMGGKLFF. The full variable domain, completed using reference TRBV19 and TRBJ1-4, is DGGITQSPKYLFRKEGQNVTLSCEQNLNHDAMYWYRQDPGQGLRLIYYSQIVNDFQKGDIAEGYSVSREKKESFPLTVTSAQKNPTAFYLCASSDIMGGKLFFGSGTQLSVL.